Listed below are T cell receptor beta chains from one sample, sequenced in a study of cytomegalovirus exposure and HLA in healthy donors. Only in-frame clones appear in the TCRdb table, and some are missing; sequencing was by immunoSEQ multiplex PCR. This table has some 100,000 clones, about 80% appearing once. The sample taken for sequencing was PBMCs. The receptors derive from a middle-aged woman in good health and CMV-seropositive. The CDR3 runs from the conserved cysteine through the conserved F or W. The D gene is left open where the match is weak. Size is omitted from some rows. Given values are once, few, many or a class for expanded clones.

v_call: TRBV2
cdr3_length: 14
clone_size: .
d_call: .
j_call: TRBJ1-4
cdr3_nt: TGTGCCAGCAGTGCTAGAGCAACTAATGAAAAACTGTTTTTT
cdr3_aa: CASSARATNEKLFF

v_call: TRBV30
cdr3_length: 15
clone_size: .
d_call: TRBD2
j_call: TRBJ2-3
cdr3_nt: TGTGCCTGGAGTTTGAGCGGGGGGGGACTAGATACGCAGTATTTT
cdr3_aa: CAWSLSGGGLDTQYF

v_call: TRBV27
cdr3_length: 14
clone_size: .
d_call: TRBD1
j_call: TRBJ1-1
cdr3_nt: TGTGCCAGCATCCTGGGACAGGGGGGGACTGAAGCTTTCTTT
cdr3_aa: CASILGQGGTEAFF

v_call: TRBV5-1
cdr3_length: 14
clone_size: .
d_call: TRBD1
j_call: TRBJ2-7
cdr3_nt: TGCGCCAGCAGCTTGGAGTCAGGGGGCTACGAGCAGTACTTC
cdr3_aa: CASSLESGGYEQYF

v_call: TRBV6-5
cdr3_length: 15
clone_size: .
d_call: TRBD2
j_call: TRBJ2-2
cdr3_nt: TGTGCCAGCAGCCGAAGCGGGGGGGCAATCGGGGAGCTGTTTTTT
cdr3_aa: CASSRSGGAIGELFF

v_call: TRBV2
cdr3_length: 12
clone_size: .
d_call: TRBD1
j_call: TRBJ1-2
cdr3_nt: TGTGCCGGTCGGAGGACAGGCTATGGCTACACCTTC
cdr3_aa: CAGRRTGYGYTF

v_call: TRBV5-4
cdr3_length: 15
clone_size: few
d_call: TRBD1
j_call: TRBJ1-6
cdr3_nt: TGTGCCAGCAGCTTTCCGGACAGGGTAAATTCACCCCTCCACTTT
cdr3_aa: CASSFPDRVNSPLHF

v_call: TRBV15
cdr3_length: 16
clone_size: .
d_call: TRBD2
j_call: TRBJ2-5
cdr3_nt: TGTGCCGCCAGCAGAGATGAGCGGGGAGTCCAAGAGACCCAGTACTTC
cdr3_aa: CAASRDERGVQETQYF

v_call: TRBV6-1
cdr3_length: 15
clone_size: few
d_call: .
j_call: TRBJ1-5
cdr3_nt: TGTGCCAGCAGTGACCCTAGACAGTTCAATCAGCCCCAGCATTTT
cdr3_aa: CASSDPRQFNQPQHF

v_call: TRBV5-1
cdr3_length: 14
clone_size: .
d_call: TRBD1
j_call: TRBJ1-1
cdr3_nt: TGCGCCAGCAGCCTGCAGGGGGTTGGAACTGAAGCTTTCTTT
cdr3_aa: CASSLQGVGTEAFF

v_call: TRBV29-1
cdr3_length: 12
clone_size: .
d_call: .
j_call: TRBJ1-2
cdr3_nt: TGCAGCGTTGATTCTGGGGAGGACGGCTACACCTTC
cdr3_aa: CSVDSGEDGYTF

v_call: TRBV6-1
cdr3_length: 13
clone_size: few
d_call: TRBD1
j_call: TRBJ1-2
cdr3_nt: TGTGCCAGCAGAGCCGGGACAGCCTATGGCTACACCTTC
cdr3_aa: CASRAGTAYGYTF

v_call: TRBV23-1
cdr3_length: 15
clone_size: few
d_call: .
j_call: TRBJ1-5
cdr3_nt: TGCGCCAGCAGTCACGGGCAGGGGAAAAATCAGCCCCAGCATTTT
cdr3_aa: CASSHGQGKNQPQHF

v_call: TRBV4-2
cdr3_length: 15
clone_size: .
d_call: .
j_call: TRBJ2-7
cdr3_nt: TGTGCCAGCAGCCAAGTCCGAGGGGGGGCCTACGAGCAGTACTTC
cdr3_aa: CASSQVRGGAYEQYF

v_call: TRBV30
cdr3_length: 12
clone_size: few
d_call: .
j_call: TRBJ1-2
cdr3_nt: TGTGCCTGGGGGAGACAGGTAGCAGGCTACACCTTC
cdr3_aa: CAWGRQVAGYTF

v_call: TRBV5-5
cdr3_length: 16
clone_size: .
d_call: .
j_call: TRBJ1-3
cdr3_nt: TGTGCCAGCATCGACGGACTCGGACCCCCTAGAAGAACCATATATTTT
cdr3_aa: CASIDGLGPPRRTIYF

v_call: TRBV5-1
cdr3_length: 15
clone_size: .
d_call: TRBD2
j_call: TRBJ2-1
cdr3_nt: TGCGCCAGCAGCTTGGCCAGCGGGGGATACAATGAGCAGTTCTTC
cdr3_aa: CASSLASGGYNEQFF

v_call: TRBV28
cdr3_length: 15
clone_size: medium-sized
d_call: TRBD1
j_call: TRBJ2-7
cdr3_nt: TGTGCCAGCAGTTTGGGACAGGGTATATTTGCCGAGCAGTACTTC
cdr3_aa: CASSLGQGIFAEQYF

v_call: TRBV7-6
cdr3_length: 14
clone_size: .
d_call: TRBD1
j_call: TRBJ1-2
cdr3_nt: TGTGCCAGCAGCCCCCAGGGGGCGGGCTATGGCTACACCTTC
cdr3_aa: CASSPQGAGYGYTF

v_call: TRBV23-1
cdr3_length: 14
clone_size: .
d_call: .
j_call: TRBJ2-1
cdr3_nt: TGCGCCAGCCCCCACAGGGTCTCCTACAATGAGCAGTTCTTC
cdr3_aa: CASPHRVSYNEQFF

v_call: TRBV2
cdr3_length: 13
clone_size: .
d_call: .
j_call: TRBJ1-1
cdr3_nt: TGTGCCAGCAGTAAAGACCCGAGGGCTGAAGCTTTCTTT
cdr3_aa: CASSKDPRAEAFF

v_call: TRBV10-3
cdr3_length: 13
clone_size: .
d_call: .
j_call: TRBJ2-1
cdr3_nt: TGTGCCATCAGTGAGTTCCGGGAGAATGAGCAGTTCTTC
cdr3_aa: CAISEFRENEQFF

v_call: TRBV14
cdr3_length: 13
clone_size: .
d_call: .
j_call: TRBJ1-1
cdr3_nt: TGTGCCAGCAGCCAAGAACGGGGCACTGAAGCTTTCTTT
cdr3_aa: CASSQERGTEAFF

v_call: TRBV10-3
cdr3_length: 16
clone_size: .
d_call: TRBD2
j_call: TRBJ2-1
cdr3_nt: TGTGCCATCAGCGGTAGCGGACTAGCGGGGGTAAATGAGCAGTTCTTC
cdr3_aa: CAISGSGLAGVNEQFF

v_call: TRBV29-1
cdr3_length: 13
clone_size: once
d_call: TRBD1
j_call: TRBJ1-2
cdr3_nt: TGCAGCGTTGAGGTGACAGGGGGCTTTGGCTACACCTTC
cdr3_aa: CSVEVTGGFGYTF

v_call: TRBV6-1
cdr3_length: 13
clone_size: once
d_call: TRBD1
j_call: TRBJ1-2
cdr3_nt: TGTGCCAGCAGACAGGACAGGGTGGGAGGCTACACCTTC
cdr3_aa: CASRQDRVGGYTF

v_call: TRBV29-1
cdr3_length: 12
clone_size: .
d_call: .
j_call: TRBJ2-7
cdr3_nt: TGCAGCGTTGTCGTCGACAGAAACGAGCAGTACTTC
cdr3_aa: CSVVVDRNEQYF

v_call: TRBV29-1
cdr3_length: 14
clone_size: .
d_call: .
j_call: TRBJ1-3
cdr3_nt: TGCAGCGTTGATTATCGGGGCTCTGGAAACACCATATATTTT
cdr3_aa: CSVDYRGSGNTIYF

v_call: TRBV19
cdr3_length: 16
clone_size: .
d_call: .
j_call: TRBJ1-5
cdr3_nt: TGTGCCAGTACTTCCGGAGGCGGGGTAAGCGGTCAGCCCCAGCATTTT
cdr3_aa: CASTSGGGVSGQPQHF